This T cell receptor beta chain was captured in a study of CD8 T cells in Susac syndrome. In germline, CDR1 is MNHEY, CDR2 SVGEGT. CDR3 length: 14 amino acids. V dropped 7 bases and J dropped 9 bases, with 19 bases sitting between them. In the case of this clonotype: Its antigen is not known.

Random hexamers were used to reverse transcribe an amount of about 0.45 to 1 ug RNA. The immunoSEQ assay covered 54 Vbeta and 13 Jbeta segments for CDR3. TCRdb reprocessed the immunoSEQ multiplex PCR reads via MiXCR and lists one record per CDR3 protein. The data contain about 120,000 distinct CDR3 sequences, less than 95% of them seen just once; the ten biggest clones take up roughly 0.11%. Sequencing of TCR beta was performed on blood CD8+ T cells and on blood CD4+ T cells. Negative isolation yielded CD4+ and CD8+ T cells, and FACS enriched TEMRA cells. Study observations and caveats: Individuals included in the TCR sequencing and HLA analysis were acknowledged by the study to be relatively few in number.

This clonotype originated in a human donor in good health. The specimen was CD8+ T cells from PBMCs. This rearrangement joins TRBV6-2 or TRBV6-3 to TRBJ2-1; D is uncertain. The CDR3 bases are TGTGCCAGCACCCTAGTGCCTAGGAATGGTGAGCAGTTCTTC. Translation: CASTLVPRNGEQFF.